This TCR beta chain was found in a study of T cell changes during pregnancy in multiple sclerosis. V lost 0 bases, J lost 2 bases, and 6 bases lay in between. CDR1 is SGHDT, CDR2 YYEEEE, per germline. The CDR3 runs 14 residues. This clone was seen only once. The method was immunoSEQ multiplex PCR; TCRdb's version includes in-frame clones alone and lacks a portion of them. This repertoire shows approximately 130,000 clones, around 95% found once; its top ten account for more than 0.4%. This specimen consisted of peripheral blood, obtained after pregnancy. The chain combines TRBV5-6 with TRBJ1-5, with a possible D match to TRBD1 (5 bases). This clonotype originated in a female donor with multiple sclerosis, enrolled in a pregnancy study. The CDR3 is CASSLGGGNQPQHF. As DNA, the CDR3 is TGTGCCAGCAGCTTGGGGGGGGGCAATCAGCCCCAGCATTTT.